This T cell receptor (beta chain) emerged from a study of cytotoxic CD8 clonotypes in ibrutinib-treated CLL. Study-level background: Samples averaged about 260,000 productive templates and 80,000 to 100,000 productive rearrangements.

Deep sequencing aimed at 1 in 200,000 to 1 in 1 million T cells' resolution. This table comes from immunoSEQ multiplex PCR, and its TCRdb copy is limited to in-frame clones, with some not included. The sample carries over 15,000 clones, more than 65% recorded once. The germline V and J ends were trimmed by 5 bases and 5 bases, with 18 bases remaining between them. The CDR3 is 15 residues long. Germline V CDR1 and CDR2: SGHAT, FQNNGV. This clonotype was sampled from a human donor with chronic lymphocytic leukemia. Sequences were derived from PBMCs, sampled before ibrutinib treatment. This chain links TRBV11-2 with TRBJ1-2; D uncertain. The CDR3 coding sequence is TGTGCCAGCAGCCGCGGATCACTGGGCCAATATGGCTACACCTTC. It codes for CASSRGSLGQYGYTF.